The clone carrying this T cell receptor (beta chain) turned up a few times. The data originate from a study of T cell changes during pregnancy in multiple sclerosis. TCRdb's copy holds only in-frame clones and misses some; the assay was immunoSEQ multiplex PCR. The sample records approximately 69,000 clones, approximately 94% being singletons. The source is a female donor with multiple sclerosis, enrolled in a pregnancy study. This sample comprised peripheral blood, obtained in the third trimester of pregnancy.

This CDR3 reads CASSLGGLNTEAFF. CDR3 in DNA: TGTGCCAGCAGCTTAGGGGGCCTGAACACTGAAGCTTTCTTT. The genes are TRBV7-8 and TRBJ1-1; D perhaps matches TRBD1 (5 bases). This CDR3 has 14 residues. V was shortened by 1 base and J by 0 bases, with 6 bases between the two germline ends. Germline loops: CDR1 SGHVS, CDR2 FQNEAQ.